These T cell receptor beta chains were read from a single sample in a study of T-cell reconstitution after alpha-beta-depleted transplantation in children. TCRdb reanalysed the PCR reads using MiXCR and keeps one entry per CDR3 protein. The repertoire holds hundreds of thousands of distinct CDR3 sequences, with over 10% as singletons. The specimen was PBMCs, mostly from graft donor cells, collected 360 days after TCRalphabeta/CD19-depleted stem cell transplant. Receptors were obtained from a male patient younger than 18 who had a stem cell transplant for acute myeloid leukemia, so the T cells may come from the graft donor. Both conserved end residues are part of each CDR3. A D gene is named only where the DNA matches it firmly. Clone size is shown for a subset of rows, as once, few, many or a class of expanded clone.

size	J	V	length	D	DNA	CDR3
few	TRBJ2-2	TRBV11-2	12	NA	TGTGCCAGCAGCCCCGCAACCGGGGAGCTGTTTTTT	CASSPATGELFF
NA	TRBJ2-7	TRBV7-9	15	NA	TGTGCCAGCAGCTTAGGAGGGATTCTGACCTACGAGCAGTACTTC	CASSLGGILTYEQYF
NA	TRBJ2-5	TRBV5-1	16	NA	TGCGCCAGCAGCTTGGCTTTCCGAGATATTCAAAAGACCCAGTACTTC	CASSLAFRDIQKTQYF
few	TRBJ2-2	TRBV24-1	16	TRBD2	TGTGCCACCAGTGACCCCAGCGGGAGGTACACCGGGGAGCTGTTTTTT	CATSDPSGRYTGELFF
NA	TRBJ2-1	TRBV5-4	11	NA	TGTGCCAGCAGCTTGGACAGGGTGGAGTTCTTC	CASSLDRVEFF
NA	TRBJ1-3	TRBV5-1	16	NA	TGCGCCAGCAGCTTGGGCGGGCCCCGCTCTGGAAACACCATATATTTT	CASSLGGPRSGNTIYF
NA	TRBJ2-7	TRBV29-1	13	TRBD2	TGCAGCGTTGAGGCTAGCGGAACCTACGAGCAGTACTTC	CSVEASGTYEQYF
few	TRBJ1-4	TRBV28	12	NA	TGTGCCAGCAGTTTCCCCAGAAAAAAACTGTTTTTT	CASSFPRKKLFF
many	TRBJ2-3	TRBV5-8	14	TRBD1	TGTGCCAGCAATCCCGGGACAGGTGTAAATACGCAGTATTTT	CASNPGTGVNTQYF
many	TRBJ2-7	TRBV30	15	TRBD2	TGTGCCTGGAGTGAGGGACTAGCGGGATCCTACGAGCAGTACTTC	CAWSEGLAGSYEQYF
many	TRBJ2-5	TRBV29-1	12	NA	TGCAGCGCCGAAGGGGGGGGAGAGACCCAGTACTTC	CSAEGGGETQYF
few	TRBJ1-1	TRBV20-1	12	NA	TGCAGTGCTAGAGATCCGGGGATTGAAGCTTTCTTT	CSARDPGIEAFF
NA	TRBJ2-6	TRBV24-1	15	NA	TGTGCCACCAGTGATTTTATCGCTGGGGCCAACGTCCTGACTTTC	CATSDFIAGANVLTF
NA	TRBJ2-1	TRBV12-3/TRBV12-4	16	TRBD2	TGTGCCAGCAGTTTAGGCCGGGGGGGCTCCTACAATGAGCAGTTCTTC	CASSLGRGGSYNEQFF
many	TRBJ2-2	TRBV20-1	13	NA	TGCAGTGCTAGAACTAATTTCGCCGGGGAGCTGTTTTTT	CSARTNFAGELFF
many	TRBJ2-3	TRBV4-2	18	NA	TGTGCCAGCAGCCAAGGGGTGGGGGGAGTCGCTAGCACAGATACGCAGTATTTT	CASSQGVGGVASTDTQYF
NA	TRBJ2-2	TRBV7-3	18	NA	TGTGCCAGCAGCAAATATAGGGGGACTACCCCGAACACCGGGGAGCTGTTTTTT	CASSKYRGTTPNTGELFF
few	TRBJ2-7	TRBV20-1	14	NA	TGCAGTGCTAGAGATTGGCAGGGTGTCGACGAGCAGTACTTC	CSARDWQGVDEQYF
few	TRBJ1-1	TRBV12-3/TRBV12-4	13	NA	TGTGCCAGCATCGAGACCTTAAACACTGAAGCTTTCTTT	CASIETLNTEAFF
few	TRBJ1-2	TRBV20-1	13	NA	TGCAGTGGTGAAAATCAGGGAAGCTATGGCTACACCTTC	CSGENQGSYGYTF
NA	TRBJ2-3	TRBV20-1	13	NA	TGCAGTGCTAGAGACCACAAAACAGATACGCAGTATTTT	CSARDHKTDTQYF
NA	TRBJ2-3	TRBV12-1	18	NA	TGTGCCAGCAGCCCCGGACTAGCGGGGTCCTTCGGCACAGATACGCAGTATTTT	CASSPGLAGSFGTDTQYF
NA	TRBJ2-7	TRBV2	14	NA	TGTGCCAGCACCAATGGCGGCAGCACCTACGAGCAGTACTTC	CASTNGGSTYEQYF
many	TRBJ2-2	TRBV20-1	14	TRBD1	TGCAGTGCACCTGGACAGGGATGGTACGGGGAGCTGTTTTTT	CSAPGQGWYGELFF
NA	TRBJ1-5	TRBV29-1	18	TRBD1	TGCAGCGTTGACGGTGGGACAGGGGAGGGATATAGCAATCAGCCCCAGCATTTT	CSVDGGTGEGYSNQPQHF
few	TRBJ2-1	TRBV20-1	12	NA	TGCAGTGCTAGGAGCACTTTGTTGCGGCAGTTCTTC	CSARSTLLRQFF
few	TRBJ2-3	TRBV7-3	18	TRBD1	TGTGCCAGCAGCCCGGGGACAGGGAGAGGGGTCCTCACAGATACGCAGTATTTT	CASSPGTGRGVLTDTQYF
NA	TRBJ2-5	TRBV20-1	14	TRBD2	TGCAGTGCTGGCGGACTAGCGGCCCAAGAGACCCAGTACTTC	CSAGGLAAQETQYF
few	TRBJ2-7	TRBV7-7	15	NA	TGTGCTAGCAGCCCCGGCCCAGGGTTTGTTTACGAGCAGTACTTC	CASSPGPGFVYEQYF
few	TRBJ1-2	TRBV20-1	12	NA	TGCAGTGCTAGCGAGTCCAACTATGGCTACACCTTC	CSASESNYGYTF
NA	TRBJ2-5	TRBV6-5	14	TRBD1	TGTGCCAGCAGTTCATACAGGGGGCGAGAGACCCAGTACTTC	CASSSYRGRETQYF
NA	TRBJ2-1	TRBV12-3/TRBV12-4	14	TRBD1	TGTGCCCAGCCCACAGGGGGCAGCTACAATGAGCAGTTCTTC	CAQPTGGSYNEQFF
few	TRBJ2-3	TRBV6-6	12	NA	TGTGCCAGCAGTTACGACTACGATACGCAGTATTTT	CASSYDYDTQYF
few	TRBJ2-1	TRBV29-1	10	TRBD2	TGCAGCGTGGGGGGGATGCCCCAGTTCTTC	CSVGGMPQFF
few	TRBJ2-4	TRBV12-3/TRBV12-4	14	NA	TGTGCCAGCAGTTTATGGCAGGGGGGCGACATTCAGTACTTC	CASSLWQGGDIQYF
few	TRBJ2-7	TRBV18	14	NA	TGTGCCAGCTCACCAGGCCACCTCTCCTACGAGCAGTACTTC	CASSPGHLSYEQYF
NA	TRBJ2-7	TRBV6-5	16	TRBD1	TGTGCCAGCAGTTACTCCGGGACAGAAACTTCCTACGAGCAGTACTTC	CASSYSGTETSYEQYF
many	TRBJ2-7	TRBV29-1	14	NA	TGCAGCGCCTCGGCGAGGGCTAAGGGGGACGAGCAGTACTTC	CSASARAKGDEQYF
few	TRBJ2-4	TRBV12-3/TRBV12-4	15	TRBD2	TGTGCCAGCAGAGTAACCGGGACTAGCGAAAACATTCAGTACTTC	CASRVTGTSENIQYF
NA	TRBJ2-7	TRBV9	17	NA	TGTGCCAGCAGCGCGAGCTTGACAGGGAGGGGGGCCTACGAGCAGTACTTC	CASSASLTGRGAYEQYF